The 5 T cell receptor beta chains below all came from one sample that was sequenced in a study of T cells in Graves' hyperthyroidism and ophthalmopathy. RNA transcripts provided the source from which TCR beta CDR3 regions were amplified. Using the HTBI primer set, a first-round RT-PCR was run on the TCR CDR3. TCRdb called the multiplex PCR reads again in MiXCR, with one record for every CDR3 protein. The sample lists some 510,000 distinct CDR3 sequences, roughly 20% seen once, with roughly 29% in the top ten. Sample: blood. The origin of the receptors is a man in his late teens or twenties with Graves' hyperthyroidism.

The chain couples TRBV6-1 to TRBJ2-3; D may be TRBD2 (6 bases). This CDR3 spans 15 amino acids. CDR1 is MNHNS and CDR2 is SASEGT in the germline V gene. V was clipped by 6 bases and J by 1 base, with 14 bases between them. CDR3 sequence (DNA): TGTGCCAGCAGCCAACCGGGACTTGGCACAGATACGCAGTATTTT. As protein: CASSQPGLGTDTQYF.

This clonotype was observed at least ten times. The chain employs TRBV4-1 and TRBJ1-2; maybe TRBD1 (5 bases). Germline V gene lookup returns CDR1 MGHRA and CDR2 YSYEKL. V was trimmed by 1 base and J by 6 bases, leaving 12 bases between them. The CDR3 extends over 14 amino acids. DNA of the CDR3: TGCGCCAGCAGCCAAGGGTTGGGGACCGATGGCTACACCTTC. This sequence encodes CASSQGLGTDGYTF.

The CDR3: CASSFPAGQGWNTEAFF. The CDR3 DNA follows: TGTGCCAGCAGCTTCCCTGCGGGACAGGGATGGAACACTGAAGCTTTCTTT. The chain has TRBV11-2 and TRBJ1-1; 9 nucleotides agree with TRBD1. The V segment lost 3 bases and the J segment 1 base; nucleotides outside the gene matches: 9. This CDR3 comprises 17 residues. Germline loops: CDR1 SGHAT, CDR2 FQNNGV.

The chain joins TRBV10-1 to TRBJ2-5; 8 nucleotides line up with TRBD1. Germline V lookup: CDR1 WNHNN, CDR2 SYGVQD (reference sequence). The CDR3 length is 15 residues. V dropped 3 bases and J dropped 1; count of bases not matched to a gene: 4. CDR3 sequence reads: CASSDFRGLQETQYF. The DNA for the CDR3 is TGCGCCAGCAGTGATTTCAGGGGGCTCCAAGAGACCCAGTACTTC.

This clonotype was counted only a few times. The J gene is TRBJ2-4, the V gene TRBV5-1; D remains ambiguous. The V gene lost 0 bases and the J gene lost 3 bases, with 13 bases spanning the gap. Germline CDR1 is SGHRS and CDR2 is YFSETQ. The CDR3 loop spans 16 amino acids. Here the CDR3 DNA reads TGCGCCAGCAGCTTGGCCGAAGGGTTGGGCAAAAACATTCAGTACTTC. This translates into CASSLAEGLGKNIQYF.